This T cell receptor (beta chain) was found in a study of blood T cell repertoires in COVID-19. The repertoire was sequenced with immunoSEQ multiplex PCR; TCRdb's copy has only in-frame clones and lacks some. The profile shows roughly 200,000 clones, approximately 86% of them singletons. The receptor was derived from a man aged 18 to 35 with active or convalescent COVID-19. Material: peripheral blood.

DNA of the CDR3: TGTGCCACCAGCAGCCACAGGGGGGCAAGCGTGAACGATACGCAGTATTTT. It translates to CATSSHRGASVNDTQYF. The V and J genes are TRBV15 and TRBJ2-3, with 8 bases aligning to TRBD1. V dropped 3 bases and J dropped 6; count of bases not matched to a gene: 14. The germline V gene encodes CDR1 LNHNV and CDR2 YYDKDF (reference sequence). The CDR3 consists of 17 residues. The full variable domain, completed using reference TRBV15 and TRBJ2-3, is DAMVIQNPRYQVTQFGKPVTLSCSQTLNHNVMYWYQQKSSQAPKLLFHYYDKDFNNEADTPDNFQSRRPNTSFCFLDIRSPGLGDTAMYLCATSSHRGASVNDTQYFGPGTRLTVL.